This T cell receptor (beta chain) derives from a study of blood T cell repertoires in COVID-19 (dated by TCRdb to the early 2020s). In the study overall: The collaborator samples originated in the United States, Italy and Spain and spanned the acute and convalescent phases of COVID-19. Sample metadata almost always included a de-identified subject ID, COVID-19 status, age in years and sex. The dataset comprised deeply sampled blood TCRbeta repertoires from subjects exposed to, actively infected with, or recovered from COVID-19. The repertoires were released in a freely available public database meant as a resource for research on the immune response to SARS-CoV-2. Samples were obtained from the ongoing ImmuneRACE study (first 160 participants) and from 950 to 1,500 subjects provided by 6 global collaborators. Where HLA class I and class II types were available, the types were taken from metadata supplied by the sample provider, not from assay-based typing. The material from the prospective study consisted of cDNA or gDNA derived from T cells, B-cell-depleted T cells, or PBMCs.

Spanning cysteine to phenylalanine, the CDR3 consists of 14 amino acids. Of all the DNA, just the CDR3 is kept, 42 bases in frame from base 1. General conclusions and limits of the study: Clinical and demographic metadata were provided uncurated, with the amount varying by source and participant.

Each collaborating institution followed its own protocols to collect whole blood in K2EDTA tubes. For TCRbeta analysis, collaborator samples were shipped as frozen whole blood, as isolated PBMCs, or as DNA extracted from either sample type. The sample holds a few counts of this clone. This receptor's antigen is unknown. Within one base of it there is no much larger clone, and no base qualities were kept. The immunoSEQ Assay, a bias-controlled multiplex PCR, was used to amplify TCRbeta CDR3 regions from genomic DNA. For the original study's pipeline: Within the assay, amplification of reference gene primers was used to estimate how many nucleated cells each sample contained. To quantify the absolute abundance of each unique TCRbeta CDR3 rearrangement, sequence reads were collapsed and filtered. Productive Simpson clonality was computed per sample as the square root of Simpson's diversity index over productive rearrangements. TCRdb mirrors the immuneACCESS table, restricted to in-frame sequences. Some clones are absent from its copies; in checked studies, under half trace to an unresolved V gene, and the reason for the others is unknown. V and J calls and clone size are those listed in that table; D and trimming were worked out from the DNA. For this sample there are 80,000 or so clones; 89% appear just once. About 2% of the sample rests with the top ten.

Sequencing was done on a sample of peripheral blood. The chain is made from TRBV21-1 and TRBJ2-7; the D segment call TRBD2 is taken from the table without a DNA check. TRBV21-1 is a pseudogene segment. The source of this sequence is a man between 45 and 60 years old with acute or convalescent COVID-19. This receptor carries the CDR3 CASSKIRALYEQYF. The nucleotide sequence is given as TGTGCCAGCAGCAAAATACGAGCCCTTTACGAGCAGTACTTC.